Included here is one TCR beta chain sequence, with context. Each CDR3 protein is one row after TCRdb ran MiXCR on the RT-PCR reads. The sample yields about 700,000 distinct CDR3 sequences, 12% to 15% seen once. The CDR3 is 15 amino acids. The germline V gene encodes CDR1 LGHDT and CDR2 YNNKEL (reference sequence). V gave up 2 bases and J gave up 0 bases, with 8 bases separating them. The sequenced sample consisted of memory CD4+ T cells from blood. The TCR was taken from a female donor in good health, serving as a healthy control. This rearrangement joins TRBV3-1 to TRBJ1-3; D unclear. The CDR3 DNA sequence: TGTGCCAGCAGCCAACGTCGGGGCTCTGGAAACACCATATATTTT. Translating gives CASSQRRGSGNTIYF.